This T cell receptor beta chain was documented in a study of beta chain features in type 1 diabetes. Overall study findings and caveats: Significant though moderate, a shortening of TCRB CDR3s appeared in all four CD4+ subsets of Type 1 diabetes patients.

Expressed TCRB transcripts were sequenced after all isolated RNA was converted to cDNA. The table came from immunoSEQ multiplex PCR; TCRdb's copy has only in-frame clones and leaves some out. Of around 130,000 clones listed, around 10% are singletons. V shed 3 bases, J shed 5 bases, and the junction held 4 bases outside the gene matches. CDR1 is SGHNT and CDR2 is YYREEE in the germline V gene (reference sequence). CDR3 length equals 14 residues. This clone has more than one count but fewer than ten. The antigen is undetermined. V gene TRBV5-4 combines with J gene TRBJ1-4; TRBD1 matches 7 bases. This clonotype was sampled from a man aged 25-45 years with type 1 diabetes. Specimen: central memory CD4+ T cells from blood. CDR3 bases: TGTGCCAGCAGCTCGGGACAGCCCAATGAAAAACTGTTTTTT. This codes for CASSSGQPNEKLFF.